The following is a T cell receptor (beta chain) sequence with its context. Its target is unknown. This CDR3 region has 15 residues. The V and J ends lost 6 bases and 7 bases, in that order; junction bases with no gene match: 12. Germline CDR1 and CDR2: SQVTM and ANQGSEA. As to time point: after dendritic cell vaccination, including at tumor progression/relapse. Patients had residual fresh-frozen tumor tissue and more than two years of survival data. The data originate from a study of glioma-infiltrating T cells after dendritic cell vaccination. As for the study in general: At biweekly intervals, patients got three intradermal dendritic cell vaccine injections. Findings of the study overall: Higher TCR clonality did not directly relate to longer survival.

Using immunoSEQ multiplex PCR, the repertoire was profiled, and TCRdb retains in-frame clones only, with some absent. The sample shows some 90,000 clones, 80% to 90% of them seen only once. Sequenced material: blood, taken after dendritic cell vaccination. The chain combines TRBV29-1 with TRBJ1-4, with 9 bases identical to TRBD1. This sequence originates from a human donor with glioblastoma. Here the CDR3 reads CSVFGTGRWGEKLFF. Written as DNA, the CDR3 is TGCAGCGTGTTCGGGACAGGGCGATGGGGTGAAAAACTGTTTTTT.